The 2 T cell receptor beta chains in this list originate from one sample, sequenced in a study of identical twins. MiXCR was run by TCRdb on the 5' RACE reads, yielding one entry per CDR3 protein. The sample lists 1.5 million to 2 million distinct CDR3 sequences, 25% to 35% occurring once. Material: cord blood. These receptors all stem from a newborn girl in good health.

This clonotype has a handful of counts. CDR3 nucleotides: TGTGCCAGCAGCCGCATAGGGGATACGCAGTATTTT. The encoded protein is CASSRIGDTQYF. This chain uses TRBV7-2 with TRBJ2-3, with D hard to call. Trimming removed 5 bases at V and 6 bases at J, with 9 bases between. The CDR3 runs to 12 residues. The germline CDR1 and CDR2 sequences are SGHTA and FQGNSA.

V is TRBV10-3 and J is TRBJ1-1; perhaps TRBD1 as D (5 bases). This CDR3 comprises 14 residues. Per the germline V gene, CDR1 is ENHRY and CDR2 is SYGVKD. Trimming stripped 5 bases from V and 2 bases from J, with 12 bases between. The CDR3 protein is CAISLRGSNTEAFF. For the CDR3, the DNA is TGTGCCATCAGTCTACGGGGGTCTAACACTGAAGCTTTCTTT.